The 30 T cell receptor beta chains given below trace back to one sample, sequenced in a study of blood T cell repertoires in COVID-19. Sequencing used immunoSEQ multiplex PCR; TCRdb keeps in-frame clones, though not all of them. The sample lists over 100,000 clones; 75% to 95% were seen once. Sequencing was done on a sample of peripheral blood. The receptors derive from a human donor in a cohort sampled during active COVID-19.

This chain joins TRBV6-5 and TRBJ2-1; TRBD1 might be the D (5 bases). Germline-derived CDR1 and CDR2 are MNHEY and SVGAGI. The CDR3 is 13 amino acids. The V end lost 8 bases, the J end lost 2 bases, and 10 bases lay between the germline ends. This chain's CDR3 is CASGLGAYNEQFF. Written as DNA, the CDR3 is TGTGCCAGCGGGCTAGGGGCCTACAATGAGCAGTTCTTC.

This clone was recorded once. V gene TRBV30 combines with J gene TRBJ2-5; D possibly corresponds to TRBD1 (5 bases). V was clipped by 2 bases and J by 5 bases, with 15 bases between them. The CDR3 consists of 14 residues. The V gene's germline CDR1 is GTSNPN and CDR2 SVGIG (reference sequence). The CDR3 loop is CAWSFWGLRETQYF. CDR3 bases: TGTGCCTGGAGTTTTTGGGGCCTCCGGGAGACCCAGTACTTC.

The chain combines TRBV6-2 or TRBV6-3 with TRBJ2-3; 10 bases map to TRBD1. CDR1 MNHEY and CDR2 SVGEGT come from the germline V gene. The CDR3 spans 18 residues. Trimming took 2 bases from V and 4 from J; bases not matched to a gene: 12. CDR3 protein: CASSYRFGQGDFADTQYF. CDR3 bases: TGTGCCAGCAGTTACCGCTTCGGACAGGGGGATTTTGCAGATACGCAGTATTTT.

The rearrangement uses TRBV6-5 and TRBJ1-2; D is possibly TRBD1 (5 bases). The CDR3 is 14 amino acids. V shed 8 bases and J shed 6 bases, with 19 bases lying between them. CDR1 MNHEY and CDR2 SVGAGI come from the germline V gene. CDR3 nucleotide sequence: TGTGCCAGCTATCGGACCGCAAGGGGCGATGGCTACACCTTC. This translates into CASYRTARGDGYTF.

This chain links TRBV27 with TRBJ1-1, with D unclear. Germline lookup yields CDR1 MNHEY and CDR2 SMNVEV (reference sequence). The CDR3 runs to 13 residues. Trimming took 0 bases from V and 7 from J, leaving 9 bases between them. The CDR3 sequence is CASSLSMTVEAFF. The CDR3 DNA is TGTGCCAGCAGTTTATCGATGACTGTTGAAGCTTTCTTT.

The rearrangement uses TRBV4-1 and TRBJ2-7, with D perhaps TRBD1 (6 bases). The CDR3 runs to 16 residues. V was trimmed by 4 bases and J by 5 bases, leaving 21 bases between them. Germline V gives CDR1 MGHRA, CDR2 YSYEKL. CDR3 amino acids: CASSLILSGDRNEQYF. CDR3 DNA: TGCGCCAGCAGCCTAATACTGTCAGGGGATCGGAACGAGCAGTACTTC.

In DNA, the CDR3 is TGTGCCAGCAGCATCGGACTAGCGGCCACAGATACGCAGTATTTT. Translating it yields CASSIGLAATDTQYF. The chain uses TRBV11-3 and TRBJ2-3, with 10 bases that match TRBD2. The V gene's germline CDR1 is SGHNT and CDR2 YENEEA. V lost 5 bases to trimming and J lost 2 bases; unmatched junction nucleotides: 4. This CDR3 has 15 amino acids.

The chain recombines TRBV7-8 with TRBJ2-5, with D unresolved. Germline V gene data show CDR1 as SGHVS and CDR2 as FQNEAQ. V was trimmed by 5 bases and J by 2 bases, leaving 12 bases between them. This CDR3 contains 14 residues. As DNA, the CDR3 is TGTGCCAGCAGCCCTAACAGATTACAAGAGACCCAGTACTTC. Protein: CASSPNRLQETQYF. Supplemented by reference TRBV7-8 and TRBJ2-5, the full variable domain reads GAGVSQSPRYKVAKRGQDVALRCDPISGHVSLFWYQQALGQGPEFLTYFQNEAQLDKSGLPSDRFFAERPEGSVSTLKIQRTQQEDSAVYLCASSPNRLQETQYFGPGTRLLVL.

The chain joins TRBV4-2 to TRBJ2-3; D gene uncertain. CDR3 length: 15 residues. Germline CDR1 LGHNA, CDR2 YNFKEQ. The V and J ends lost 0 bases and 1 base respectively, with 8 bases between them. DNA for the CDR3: TGTGCCAGCAGCCAAGAGAACTCTCGCACAGATACGCAGTATTTT. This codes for CASSQENSRTDTQYF.

CDR3 sequence: CASSLETGGGSTQYF. In DNA, the CDR3 is TGCGCCAGCAGCTTGGAGACAGGGGGCGGATCTACGCAGTATTTT. This chain uses TRBV5-1 with TRBJ2-3; TRBD1 matches 10 bases. V was clipped by 0 bases and J by 8 bases; unmatched bases: 6. Germline lookup yields CDR1 SGHRS and CDR2 YFSETQ. CDR3 length: 15 residues.

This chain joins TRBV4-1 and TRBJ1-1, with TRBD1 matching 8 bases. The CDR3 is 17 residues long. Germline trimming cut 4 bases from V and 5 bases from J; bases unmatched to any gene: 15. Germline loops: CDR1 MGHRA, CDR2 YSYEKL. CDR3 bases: TGCGCCAGCAGCCCCGAAAGGGCAGGGGGCGGTGGTACTGAAGCTTTCTTT. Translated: CASSPERAGGGGTEAFF.

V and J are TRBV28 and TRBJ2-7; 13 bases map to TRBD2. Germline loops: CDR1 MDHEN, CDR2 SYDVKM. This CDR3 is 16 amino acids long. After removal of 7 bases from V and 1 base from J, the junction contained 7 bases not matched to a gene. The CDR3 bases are TGTGCCAGCACTTCCCCGGGACTAGCGGGGTCCTACGAGCAGTACTTC. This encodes CASTSPGLAGSYEQYF.

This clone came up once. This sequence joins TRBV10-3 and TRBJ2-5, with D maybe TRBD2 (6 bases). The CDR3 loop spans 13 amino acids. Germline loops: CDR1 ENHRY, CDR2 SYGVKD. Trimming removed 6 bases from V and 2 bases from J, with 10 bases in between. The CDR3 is CAIRRDSQETQYF. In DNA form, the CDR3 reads TGTGCCATCAGGCGGGATTCTCAAGAGACCCAGTACTTC.

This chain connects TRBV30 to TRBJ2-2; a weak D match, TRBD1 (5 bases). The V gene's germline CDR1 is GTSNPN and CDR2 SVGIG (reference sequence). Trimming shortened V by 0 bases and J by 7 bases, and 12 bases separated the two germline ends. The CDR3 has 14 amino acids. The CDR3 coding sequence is TGTGCCTGGAGTGTTGGCGGACAAAACGGGGAGCTGTTTTTT. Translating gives CAWSVGGQNGELFF.

The CDR3 DNA sequence: TGTGCCGTTACCTTCGGGACAGGGTTACACGAGCAGTACTTC. Its protein product is CAVTFGTGLHEQYF. V is TRBV30 and J is TRBJ2-7, with 9 bases matching TRBD1. Trimming removed 8 bases from V and 5 bases from J; junction bases left unmatched: 13. The CDR3 contains 14 residues. CDR1 and CDR2 from the germline V gene are GTSNPN and SVGIG (reference sequence).

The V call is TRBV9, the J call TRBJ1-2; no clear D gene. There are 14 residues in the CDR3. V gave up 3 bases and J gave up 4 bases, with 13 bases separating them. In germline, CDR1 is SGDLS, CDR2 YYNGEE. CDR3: CASSAQFAGYGYTF. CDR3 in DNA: TGTGCCAGCAGCGCCCAATTTGCGGGCTATGGCTACACCTTC.

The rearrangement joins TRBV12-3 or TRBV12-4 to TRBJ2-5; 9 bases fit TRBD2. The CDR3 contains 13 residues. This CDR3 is CTTSPSGEGTQYF. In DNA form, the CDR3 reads TGTACCACCTCGCCTAGCGGGGAGGGGACCCAGTACTTC.

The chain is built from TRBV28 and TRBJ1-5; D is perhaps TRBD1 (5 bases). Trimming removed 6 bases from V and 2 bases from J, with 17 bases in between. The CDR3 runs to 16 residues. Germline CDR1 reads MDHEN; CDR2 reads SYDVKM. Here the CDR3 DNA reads TGTGCCAGCAGGAAGGGGCTAGGTTTCGGCAATCAGCCCCAGCATTTT. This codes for CASRKGLGFGNQPQHF.

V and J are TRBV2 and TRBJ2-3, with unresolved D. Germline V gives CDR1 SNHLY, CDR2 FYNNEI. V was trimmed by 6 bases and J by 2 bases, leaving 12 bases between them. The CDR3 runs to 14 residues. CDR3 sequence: CASSLSSSTDTQYF. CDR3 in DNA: TGTGCCAGCAGCCTTAGCTCATCCACAGATACGCAGTATTTT. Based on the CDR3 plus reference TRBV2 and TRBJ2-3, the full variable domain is EPEVTQTPSHQVTQMGQEVILRCVPISNHLYFYWYRQILGQKVEFLVSFYNNEISEKSEIFDDQFSVERPDGSNFTLKIRSTKLEDSAMYFCASSLSSSTDTQYFGPGTRLTVL.

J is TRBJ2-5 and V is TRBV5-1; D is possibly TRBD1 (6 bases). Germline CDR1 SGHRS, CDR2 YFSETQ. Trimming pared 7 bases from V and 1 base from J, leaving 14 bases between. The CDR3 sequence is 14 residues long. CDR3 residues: CASGLLDSQETQYF. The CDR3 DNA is TGCGCCAGCGGCCTGTTGGACAGCCAAGAGACCCAGTACTTC.

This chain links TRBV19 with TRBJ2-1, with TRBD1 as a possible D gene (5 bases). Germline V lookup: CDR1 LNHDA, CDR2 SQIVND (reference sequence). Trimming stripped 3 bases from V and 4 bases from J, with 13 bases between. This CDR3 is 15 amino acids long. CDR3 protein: CASSMGRAKYNEQFF. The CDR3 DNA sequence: TGTGCCAGTAGTATGGGCAGGGCTAAGTACAATGAGCAGTTCTTC.

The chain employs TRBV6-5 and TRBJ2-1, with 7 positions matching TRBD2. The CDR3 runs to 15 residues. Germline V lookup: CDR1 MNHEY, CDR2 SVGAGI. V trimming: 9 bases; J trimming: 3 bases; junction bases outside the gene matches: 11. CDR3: CASYGVGGGYNEQFF. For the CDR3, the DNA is TGTGCCAGTTATGGAGTGGGGGGGGGCTACAATGAGCAGTTCTTC.

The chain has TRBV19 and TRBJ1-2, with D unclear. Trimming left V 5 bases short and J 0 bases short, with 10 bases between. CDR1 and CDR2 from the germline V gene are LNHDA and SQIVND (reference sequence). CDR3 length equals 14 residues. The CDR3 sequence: CASSLTIPNYGYTF. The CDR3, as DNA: TGTGCCAGTAGTTTGACAATCCCTAACTATGGCTACACCTTC. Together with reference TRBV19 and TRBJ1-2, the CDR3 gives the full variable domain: DGGITQSPKYLFRKEGQNVTLSCEQNLNHDAMYWYRQDPGQGLRLIYYSQIVNDFQKGDIAEGYSVSREKKESFPLTVTSAQKNPTAFYLCASSLTIPNYGYTFGSGTRLTVV.

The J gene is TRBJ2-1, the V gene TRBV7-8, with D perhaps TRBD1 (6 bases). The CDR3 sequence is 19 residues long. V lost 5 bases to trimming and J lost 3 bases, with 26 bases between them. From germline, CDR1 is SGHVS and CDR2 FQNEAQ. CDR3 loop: CASSRDRPYLTSLYNEQFF. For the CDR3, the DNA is TGTGCCAGCAGCCGAGACAGGCCATACTTAACCTCCCTCTACAATGAGCAGTTCTTC.

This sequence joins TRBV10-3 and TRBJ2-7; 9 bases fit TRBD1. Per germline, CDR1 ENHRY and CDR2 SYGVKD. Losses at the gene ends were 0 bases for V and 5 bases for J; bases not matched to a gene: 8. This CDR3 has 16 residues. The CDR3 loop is CAISESVGTGYNEQYF. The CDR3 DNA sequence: TGTGCCATCAGTGAGTCGGTGGGGACAGGGTATAACGAGCAGTACTTC.

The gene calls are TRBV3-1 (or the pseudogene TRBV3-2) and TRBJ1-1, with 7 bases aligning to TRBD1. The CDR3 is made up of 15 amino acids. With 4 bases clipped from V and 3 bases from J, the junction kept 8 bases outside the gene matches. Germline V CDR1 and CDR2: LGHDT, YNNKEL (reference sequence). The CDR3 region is CASSPPTGSYTEAFF. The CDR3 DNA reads TGTGCCAGCAGCCCACCGACAGGGTCGTACACTGAAGCTTTCTTT.

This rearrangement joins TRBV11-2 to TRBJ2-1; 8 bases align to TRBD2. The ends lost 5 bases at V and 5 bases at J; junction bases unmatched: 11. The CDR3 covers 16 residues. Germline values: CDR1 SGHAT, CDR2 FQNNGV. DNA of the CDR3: TGTGCCAGCAGCCAGAAAAGCGGGAGAGCGAACAATGAGCAGTTCTTC. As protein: CASSQKSGRANNEQFF. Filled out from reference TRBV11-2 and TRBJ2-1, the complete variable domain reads EAGVAQSPRYKIIEKRQSVAFWCNPISGHATLYWYQQILGQGPKLLIQFQNNGVVDDSQLPKDRFSAERLKGVDSTLKIQPAKLEDSAVYLCASSQKSGRANNEQFFGPGTRLTVL.

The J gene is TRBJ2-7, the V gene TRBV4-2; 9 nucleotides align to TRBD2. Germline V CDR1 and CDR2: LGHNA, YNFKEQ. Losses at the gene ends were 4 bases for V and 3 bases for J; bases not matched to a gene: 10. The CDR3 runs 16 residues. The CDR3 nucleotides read TGTGCCAGCAGCCTCGAGGGGGGACTAGCTGACTACGAGCAGTACTTC. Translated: CASSLEGGLADYEQYF.

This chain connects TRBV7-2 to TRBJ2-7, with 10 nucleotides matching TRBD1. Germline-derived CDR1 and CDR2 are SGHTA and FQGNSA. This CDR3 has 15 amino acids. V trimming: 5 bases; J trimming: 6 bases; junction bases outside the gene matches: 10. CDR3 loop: CASSPKDRGKGEQYF. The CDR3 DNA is TGTGCCAGCAGCCCAAAGGACAGGGGGAAAGGCGAGCAGTACTTC.

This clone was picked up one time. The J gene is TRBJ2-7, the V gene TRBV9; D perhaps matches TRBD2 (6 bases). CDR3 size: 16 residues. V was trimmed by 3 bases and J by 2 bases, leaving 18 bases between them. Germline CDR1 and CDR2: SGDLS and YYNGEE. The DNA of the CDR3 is TGTGCCAGCAGCGCAGAGATCGAGAGCGGGCCCTACGAGCAGTACTTC. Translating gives CASSAEIESGPYEQYF.